The 24 T cell receptor beta chains below all came from one sample that was sequenced in a study of response to subunit inactivated influenza vaccine. TCRdb independently ran MiXCR on the RT-PCR reads; one entry per CDR3 protein. In the table there are 250,000 to 350,000 distinct CDR3 sequences, roughly 20% of which are singletons. Sequencing used PBMCs from blood, obtained less than 22 months after vaccination. Every receptor here comes from a man aged 45 to 75 who received an inactivated influenza vaccine.

This clonotype was found many times. This chain links TRBV20-1 with TRBJ2-3; D ambiguous. Germline values: CDR1 DFQATT, CDR2 SNEGSKA (reference sequence). Trimming took off 1 base at V and 2 bases at J, with 19 bases between the two ends. There are 17 residues in the CDR3. CDR3 coding DNA: TGCAGTGCTAGAGCTAGTGGAGAAGACCCCTACACAGATACGCAGTATTTT. Protein product: CSARASGEDPYTDTQYF.

This clonotype was seen a few times. The chain couples TRBV5-1 to TRBJ2-2; the D is unclear. V shed 0 bases and J shed 1 base, with 7 bases lying between them. There are 15 residues in the CDR3. Germline assignment: CDR1 SGHRS and CDR2 YFSETQ. CDR3 DNA sequence: TGCGCCAGCAGCTTGGGATATCAGAACACCGGGGAGCTGTTTTTT. As protein: CASSLGYQNTGELFF. The entire variable domain, with the rest obtained from reference TRBV5-1 and TRBJ2-2, is as follows: KAGVTQTPRYLIKTRGQQVTLSCSPISGHRSVSWYQQTPGQGLQFLFEYFSETQRNKGNFPGRFSGRQFSNSRSEMNVSTLELGDSALYLCASSLGYQNTGELFFGEGSRLTVL.

This clonotype showed up just a few times. V and J are TRBV19 and TRBJ1-2; possibly TRBD1 for D (5 bases). The CDR3 spans 13 residues. V was shortened by 5 bases and J by 8 bases, with 15 bases between the two germline ends. Germline CDR1 is LNHDA and CDR2 is SQIVND (reference sequence). The CDR3 coding sequence is TGTGCCAGTAGTCTCAGGACACCCCTCGGCTACACCTTC. It specifies CASSLRTPLGYTF.

As regards this clonotype: The germline gene is not matched at one end of the junction; a read error may be the cause. The V gene is TRBV7-7, the J gene TRBJ2-5; maybe TRBD2 (5 bases). The CDR3 is 14 residues long. Germline CDR1 reads SSHAT; CDR2 reads FNYEAQ (reference sequence). CDR3 sequence: CASSLGLIQETQYF. For the CDR3, the DNA is TGTGCTAGCAGCTTAGGACTGATCCAAGAGACCCAGTACTTC.

A word on this clonotype: This could be a read error, since a much larger clone is one nucleotide away. This chain links TRBV12-3 or TRBV12-4 with TRBJ1-1; D may be TRBD1 (6 bases). This CDR3 has 14 residues. CDR3 loop: CASTAGTRNTEASF. In nucleotides, the CDR3 is TGTGCCAGCACCGCCGGGACAAGGAACACTGAAGCTTCCTTT.

This chain connects TRBV29-1 to TRBJ1-1; TRBD1 is a possible D gene (6 bases). Germline CDR1 is SQVTM and CDR2 is ANQGSEA. The length of the CDR3 is 13 residues. V dropped 4 bases and J dropped 0 bases, with 9 bases sitting between them. The CDR3 loop reads CSVAGTLNTEAFF. DNA for the CDR3: TGCAGCGTTGCCGGGACACTGAACACTGAAGCTTTCTTT.

The rearrangement uses TRBV5-1 and TRBJ1-3; maybe TRBD1 (5 bases). V gave up 9 bases and J gave up 0 bases, with 13 bases separating them. This CDR3 is 14 amino acids long. Germline assignment: CDR1 SGHRS and CDR2 YFSETQ. The CDR3 sequence: CATRQSTSGNTIYF. The DNA of the CDR3 is TGCGCCACCCGACAGTCCACCTCTGGAAACACCATATATTTT.

In its sample, this clonotype was seen many times. For the CDR3, the DNA is TGCATCCTTAAGGGGAGACGCTACGAGCAGTACTTC. Translation: CILKGRRYEQYF. The J gene is TRBJ2-7, the V gene TRBV29-1; D tentatively reads TRBD1 or TRBD2 (5 bases each). The CDR3 is 12 residues long. Germline lookup yields CDR1 SQVTM and CDR2 ANQGSEA.

The genes are TRBV12-3 or TRBV12-4 and TRBJ1-5; TRBD1 is a possible D gene (5 bases). This CDR3 contains 14 residues. Trimming took off 5 bases at V and 3 bases at J, with 11 bases between the two ends. CDR3 DNA sequence: TGTGCCAGCAGTGTCGGACAAACCAATCAGCCCCAGCATTTT. As protein: CASSVGQTNQPQHF.

The gene calls are TRBV6-1 and TRBJ2-1; D is unresolved. V was cut by 11 bases and J by 0 bases, with 11 bases left in between. The CDR3 spans 13 residues. The germline V gene has CDR1 MNHNS and CDR2 SASEGT. The chain's CDR3 is CAVEVRSYNEQFF. CDR3 nucleotide sequence: TGTGCCGTGGAAGTCCGCTCCTACAATGAGCAGTTCTTC.

This clonotype was detected a few times. This chain connects TRBV5-4 to TRBJ2-1; TRBD2 agrees at 8 bases. Germline values: CDR1 SGHNT, CDR2 YYREEE (reference sequence). V shed 4 bases, J shed 8 bases, and the junction held 14 bases outside the gene matches. CDR3 length: 16 residues. The CDR3 is CASSPGGGAGGHEQFF. The CDR3, as DNA: TGTGCCAGCAGCCCCGGGGGGGGGGCGGGCGGTCATGAGCAGTTCTTC.

This clonotype was detected ten times or more. The chain is built from TRBV20-1 and TRBJ2-5; 10 bases map to TRBD2. The germline CDR1 and CDR2 sequences are DFQATT and SNEGSKA (reference sequence). This CDR3 region has 14 residues. Trimming removed 6 bases from V and 5 bases from J; junction bases left unmatched: 9. The CDR3 reads CSATKREGRETQYF. CDR3 DNA: TGCAGTGCAACCAAGCGGGAGGGCCGCGAGACCCAGTACTTC.

This clonotype turned up a few times. The V gene is TRBV4-1, the J gene TRBJ1-5, with 9 bases lining up with TRBD1. Germline-derived CDR1 and CDR2 are MGHRA and YSYEKL. V lost 3 bases, J lost 6 bases, and 12 bases stayed unmatched. The CDR3 consists of 17 residues. CDR3 DNA: TGCGCCAGCAGCCACGACCCAAAAGACAGGGGGAGTCAGCCCCAGCATTTT. Translated: CASSHDPKDRGSQPQHF.

This clonotype occurred a few times. V usage is TRBV7-2 and J usage is TRBJ2-7; 7 bases match TRBD2. This CDR3 is built from 13 residues. Per the germline V gene, CDR1 is SGHTA and CDR2 is FQGNSA. V trimming: 4 bases; J trimming: 2 bases; junction bases outside the gene matches: 2. CDR3 nucleotides: TGTGCCAGCAGCTGGGGGGGAACCTACGAGCAGTACTTC. Translating gives CASSWGGTYEQYF. The entire variable domain, with the rest obtained from reference TRBV7-2 and TRBJ2-7, is as follows: GAGVSQSPSNKVTEKGKDVELRCDPISGHTALYWYRQSLGQGLEFLIYFQGNSAPDKSGLPSDRFSAERTGGSVSTLTIQRTQQEDSAVYLCASSWGGTYEQYFGPGTRLTVT.

This clonotype showed up many times. The V and J genes are TRBV14 and TRBJ1-1; D is undetermined. The CDR3 totals 14 residues. CDR1 and CDR2 (germline): SGHDN, FVKESK. V was pared by 1 base and J by 0 bases, with 6 bases between. CDR3 sequence (DNA): TGTGCCAGCAGCCAAGGGAGAGTGAACACTGAAGCTTTCTTT. Its translation is CASSQGRVNTEAFF.

This clonotype has only a few counts. The CDR3 bases are TGTGCCAGCTCAACGCGTGGGACCCTTCGGGCTGAAGCTTTCTTT. Amino acids: CASSTRGTLRAEAFF. The chain employs TRBV18 and TRBJ1-1, with D tentatively TRBD1 (5 bases). Germline CDR1 KGHSH, CDR2 LQKENI. The CDR3 sequence is 15 residues long. V shed 5 bases and J shed 6 bases, with 19 bases lying between them.

In this sample, this clonotype turned up a few times. CDR3 residues: CASSDSVLAGKNEQFF. CDR3 bases: TGTGCCAGCAGTGATTCAGTACTAGCGGGAAAGAATGAGCAGTTCTTC. This sequence joins TRBV25-1 and TRBJ2-1, with 10 bases aligning to TRBD2. The CDR3 runs 16 residues. Germline values: CDR1 MGHDK, CDR2 SYGVNS. The trim removed 3 bases at V and 7 bases at J, leaving 9 bases unmatched.

This clonotype was picked up a small number of times. The chain couples TRBV18 to TRBJ1-4; 10 bases line up with TRBD1. The CDR3 has 16 residues. Per germline, CDR1 KGHSH and CDR2 LQKENI. J was trimmed by 5 bases and V by 5 bases; bases with no gene match: 8. The DNA of the CDR3 is TGTGCCAGCTCAATGACCGGGACAGGGGTCAATGAAAAACTGTTTTTT. It codes for CASSMTGTGVNEKLFF.

The V and J genes are TRBV12-3 or TRBV12-4 and TRBJ2-1, with a weak D call TRBD2 (6 bases). The CDR3 loop spans 15 amino acids. The V and J ends lost 2 bases and 7 bases respectively, with 15 bases between them. The CDR3 nucleotides are TGTGCCAGCAGTTTAACGGGAGCTCCGTTAAATGAGCAGTTCTTC. It yields the protein CASSLTGAPLNEQFF.

The chain recombines TRBV3-1 with TRBJ2-3; no clear D. The CDR3 has 16 residues. Germline loops: CDR1 LGHDT, CDR2 YNNKEL (reference sequence). Trimming removed 2 bases at V and 2 bases at J, with 14 bases between. For the CDR3, the DNA is TGTGCCAGCAGCCAAAAAGCTCTAGTTTACACAGATACGCAGTATTTT. Translation gives CASSQKALVYTDTQYF.

The CDR3 nucleotides read TGTGCCAGCTCAAAGCGGACAGGGTTCGAGCAGTACTTC. Translation: CASSKRTGFEQYF. The chain carries TRBV18 and TRBJ2-7, with 8 bases lining up with TRBD1. The CDR3 length is 13 residues. The germline CDR1 and CDR2 sequences are KGHSH and LQKENI. With V trimmed by 5 bases and J by 6 bases, 6 bases remained unmatched.

The genes are TRBV29-1 and TRBJ2-4; the D is unclear. Trimming took off 0 bases at V and 3 bases at J, with 15 bases between the two ends. The length of the CDR3 is 16 residues. CDR1 and CDR2 (germline): SQVTM, ANQGSEA. The CDR3 region has the DNA TGCAGCGTTGAAGAGCCCACTCTAGTCGGCAAAAACATTCAGTACTTC. It yields the protein CSVEEPTLVGKNIQYF.

The rearrangement uses TRBV7-8 and TRBJ1-6; TRBD1 is a possible D gene (6 bases). The CDR3 loop spans 15 amino acids. V lost 3 bases, J lost 8 bases, and 14 bases lay in between. Germline V gene sequence: CDR1 SGHVS, CDR2 FQNEAQ. The CDR3 region has the DNA TGTGCCAGCAGCTTGCAGGGGAGTCGGTATTCACCCCTCCACTTT. Translated: CASSLQGSRYSPLHF.

This chain uses TRBV20-1 with TRBJ2-5; D is perhaps TRBD2 (6 bases). The CDR3 loop spans 13 amino acids. With 4 bases removed from V and 5 bases from J, the gap between germline ends came to 14 bases. Germline CDR1 DFQATT, CDR2 SNEGSKA (reference sequence). The CDR3 reads CSAIRTAGETQYF. The CDR3 DNA sequence: TGCAGTGCTATCCGGACGGCGGGGGAGACCCAGTACTTC.